These 17 T cell receptor beta chains came from one sample sequenced in a study of OX40 agonist ivuxolimab in advanced cancers. To prepare the library, the immunoSEQ multiplex PCR assay was applied. The source is immuneACCESS, and TCRdb retained only in-frame sequences with V and J called. Part of the clones is not carried over; for the studies checked, unresolved V genes explain less than half of this, and the remainder is unexplained. The sample data list tens of thousands of clones, and roughly 92% of these were observed just once. 0.55% to 0.65% of the sample lies in the top ten. The specimen was CD4+ or CD8+ T cells sorted from blood, collected in a trial of the OX40 agonist ivuxolimab. The receptors stem from an adult with an advanced solid tumor such as melanoma, head and neck, liver or kidney cancer.

The chain links TRBV21-1 to TRBJ2-1; TRBD2 is the table's D call, not checked against the DNA. TRBV21-1 is an annotated pseudogene. The length of the CDR3 is 16 residues. CDR3 nucleotide sequence: TGTGCCAGCAGCAGGATTCCGGGACTAGGGGTCAATGAGCAGTTCTTC. This gives the protein CASSRIPGLGVNEQFF.

This clone was seen once. The V gene is TRBV21-1, the J gene TRBJ1-1. TRBV21-1 constitutes a pseudogene. The CDR3 loop spans 14 amino acids. CDR3 bases: TGTGCCAGCAGGCCAGCGGGGGGATACACTGAAGCTTTCTTT. Translating it yields CASRPAGGYTEAFF.

A few counts support this clone. The V gene is TRBV2, the J gene TRBJ2-1; TRBD2 is a possible D gene (5 bases). The CDR3 consists of 12 residues. The V gene lost 8 bases and the J gene lost 9 bases, with 14 bases spanning the gap. Germline CDR1 and CDR2: SNHLY and FYNNEI. CDR3 loop: CASGETESEQFF. The CDR3 nucleotides are TGTGCCAGCGGGGAGACTGAGAGTGAGCAGTTCTTC.

The genes are TRBV27 and TRBJ1-5; D gene uncertain. V lost 4 bases and J lost 1, with 11 bases in between. In germline, CDR1 is MNHEY, CDR2 SMNVEV (reference sequence). The CDR3 sequence is 15 residues long. In nucleotides, the CDR3 is TGTGCCAGCAGTTCGTGGAGTGGGAGCAATCAGCCCCAGCATTTT. It specifies CASSSWSGSNQPQHF.

This clone has only one observation. The chain has TRBV28 and TRBJ2-6, with D possibly being TRBD1 (6 bases). Trimming pared 6 bases from V and 2 bases from J, leaving 17 bases between. This CDR3 has 17 residues. Germline CDR1 and CDR2: MDHEN and SYDVKM. The chain's CDR3 is CASRGQGLATGANVLTF. In DNA, the CDR3 is TGTGCCAGCAGAGGGCAGGGGCTCGCGACTGGGGCCAACGTCCTGACTTTC.

V usage is TRBV11-2 and J usage is TRBJ2-3; 9 bases fit TRBD2. J lost 5 bases, V lost 6 bases, and 9 bases had no gene match. The CDR3 is 15 amino acids. CDR1 SGHAT and CDR2 FQNNGV come from the germline V gene. The CDR3 region has the DNA TGTGCCAGCAGACAGCGCGGGGGGGGCGTAGATACGCAGTATTTT. This codes for CASRQRGGGVDTQYF.

The chain combines TRBV7-2 with TRBJ1-5, with 9 bases fitting TRBD1. J was trimmed by 4 bases and V by 2 bases; bases with no gene match: 6. Germline CDR1 is SGHTA and CDR2 is FQGNSA. The CDR3 spans 16 residues. In nucleotides, the CDR3 is TGTGCCAGCAGCTTAAGGACAGGGGATTGGAATCAGCCCCAGCATTTT. Amino acids: CASSLRTGDWNQPQHF.

This clone has only one observation. The chain employs TRBV10-1 and TRBJ2-1; 8 bases align to TRBD2. J lost 6 bases, V lost 0 bases, and 4 bases had no gene match. Germline V gene sequence: CDR1 WNHNN, CDR2 SYGVQD (reference sequence). The CDR3 length is 15 residues. CDR3 in DNA: TGCGCCAGCAGTGAGTCGGCACTAGCGGTCAATGAGCAGTTCTTC. Its protein product is CASSESALAVNEQFF.

This chain uses TRBV6-1 with TRBJ2-5; no clear D gene. The J call may be incorrect, as the DNA end agrees better with TRBJ2-7. This CDR3 has 13 amino acids. Germline lookup yields CDR1 MNHNS and CDR2 SASEGT. The CDR3 region is CASSGDSYYEQYF. The CDR3 DNA follows: TGTGCCAGCAGTGGAGACTCTTACTACGAGCAGTACTTC.

V usage is TRBV4-1 and J usage is TRBJ2-3; D not certain. V lost 1 base and J lost 6, with 8 bases in between. The CDR3 is 13 residues long. Germline CDR1 reads MGHRA; CDR2 reads YSYEKL. The CDR3 is CASSQGPGDTQYF. In DNA, the CDR3 is TGCGCCAGCAGCCAAGGCCCCGGGGATACGCAGTATTTT.

The chain recombines TRBV28 with TRBJ1-5, with 8 bases matching TRBD1. Germline CDR1 is MDHEN and CDR2 is SYDVKM. The CDR3 spans 14 residues. Trimming cost V 6 bases and J 3 bases; bases outside gene matches: 4. The CDR3 sequence: CASRLTGANQPQHF. Here the CDR3 DNA reads TGTGCCAGCAGGCTGACAGGGGCCAATCAGCCCCAGCATTTT.

The V and J genes are TRBV30 and TRBJ1-6, with D uncertain. V gave up 0 bases and J gave up 7 bases, with 10 bases separating them. The CDR3 is 14 amino acids. Germline V CDR1 and CDR2: GTSNPN, SVGIG (reference sequence). The CDR3 here is CAWSVAGRNSPLHF. In DNA, the CDR3 is TGTGCCTGGAGTGTTGCTGGCAGAAATTCACCCCTCCACTTT.

The rearrangement uses TRBV19 and TRBJ2-1; D unresolved. V was pared by 5 bases and J by 8 bases, with 16 bases between. This CDR3 comprises 14 residues. From germline, CDR1 is LNHDA and CDR2 SQIVND (reference sequence). The CDR3 sequence: CASSSYRRNDEQFF. In DNA, the CDR3 is TGTGCCAGTAGTTCCTATAGGCGGAATGATGAGCAGTTCTTC.

The rearrangement links TRBV7-9 to TRBJ2-3, with 7 bases aligning to TRBD1. CDR1 is SEHNR, CDR2 FQNEAQ, per germline (reference sequence). The trim removed 5 bases at V and 2 bases at J, leaving 7 bases unmatched. There are 15 residues in the CDR3. The CDR3 nucleotides are TGTGCCAGCAGCGCAGACAGGGTCTTCACAGATACGCAGTATTTT. Amino acids: CASSADRVFTDTQYF.

This clone was detected once. The chain carries TRBV7-9 and TRBJ1-1; no clear D gene. The CDR3 sequence is 16 residues long. Trimming shortened V by 5 bases and J by 5 bases, and 21 bases separated the two germline ends. The germline gives CDR1 SEHNR, CDR2 FQNEAQ (reference sequence). CDR3 protein: CASSQIQPAAPTEAFF. CDR3 DNA sequence: TGTGCCAGCAGCCAAATCCAGCCAGCGGCCCCGACTGAAGCTTTCTTT.

In this sample, this clone turned up a few times. V is TRBV5-1 and J is TRBJ2-5; D call uncertain. This CDR3 is built from 15 residues. Deletions cut 0 bases from V and 1 base from J, with 10 bases between. Germline CDR1 SGHRS, CDR2 YFSETQ. The CDR3 loop reads CASSLASGSQETQYF. The CDR3 DNA reads TGCGCCAGCAGCTTGGCCTCAGGTTCCCAAGAGACCCAGTACTTC.

V usage is TRBV15 and J usage is TRBJ2-1; D might be TRBD1 (6 bases). The CDR3 extends over 15 amino acids. CDR1 is LNHNV, CDR2 YYDKDF, per germline (reference sequence). V lost 3 bases and J 7 bases, leaving 16 bases between the germline ends. The CDR3 coding sequence is TGTGCCACCAGCAGCGCAGGGGTCCGTGCTAATGAGCAGTTCTTC. Protein: CATSSAGVRANEQFF.